This T cell receptor beta chain was recovered during a study of cytomegalovirus exposure and HLA in healthy donors. Study-level points and caveats: Analyses of presence/absence relied on an assumption of roughly uniform sequencing depth across donors. Later analysis suggested most CMV-associated TCR beta chains were HLA-restricted.

Primers: 60 Vbeta forward and 13 Jbeta reverse. Assay used: immunoSEQ multiplex PCR; TCRdb lists only in-frame clones, some missing. The sample lists around 130,000 clones, approximately 8% occurring once. A note on this clone: Its antigen is undetermined.

CDR3 size: 13 residues. V was pared by 5 bases and J by 4 bases, with 11 bases between. Germline V gene data show CDR1 as LNHDA and CDR2 as SQIVND (reference sequence). Sequencing was carried out using PBMCs. This rearrangement joins TRBV19 to TRBJ1-2; D perhaps matches TRBD1 (5 bases). This TCR derives from a woman in her forties in good health and CMV-seropositive. The chain's CDR3 is CASSAGRSYGYTF. For the CDR3, the DNA is TGTGCCAGTAGTGCGGGACGGTCCTATGGCTACACCTTC.